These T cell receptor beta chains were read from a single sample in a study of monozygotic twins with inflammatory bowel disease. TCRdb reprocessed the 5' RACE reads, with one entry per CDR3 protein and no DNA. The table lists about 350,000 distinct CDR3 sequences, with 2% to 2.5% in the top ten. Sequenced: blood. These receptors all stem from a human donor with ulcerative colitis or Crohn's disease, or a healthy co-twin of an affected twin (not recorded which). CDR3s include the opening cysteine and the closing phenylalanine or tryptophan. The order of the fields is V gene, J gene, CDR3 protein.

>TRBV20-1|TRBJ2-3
CSARDILAGSTDTQYF
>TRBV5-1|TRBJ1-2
CASQEPGVRGTLYGYTF
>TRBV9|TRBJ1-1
CASSGHQNTEAFF
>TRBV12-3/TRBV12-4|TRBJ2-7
CASSYTGYEQYF
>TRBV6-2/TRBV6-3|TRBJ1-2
CASRSDPGRPRGGYTF
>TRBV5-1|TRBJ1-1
CASSPGMNTEAFF
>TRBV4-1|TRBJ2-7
CASSHLMTRGPSSYEQYF
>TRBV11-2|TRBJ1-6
CASSPPYSPLHF
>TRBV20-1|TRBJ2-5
CSGGGGSGETQYF
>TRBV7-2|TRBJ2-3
CASSLKESTDTQYF
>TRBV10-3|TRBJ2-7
CAIRSGHPSNEQYF
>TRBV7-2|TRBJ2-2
CASSLGGPNTGELFF
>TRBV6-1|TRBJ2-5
CSSSTGAGWETQYF
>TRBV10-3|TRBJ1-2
CAISGTERGGYTF
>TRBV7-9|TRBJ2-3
CASSQWTGTTDTQYF
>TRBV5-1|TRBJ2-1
CASSLVPADSYNEQFF
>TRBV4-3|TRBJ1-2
CASSQATGYGYTF
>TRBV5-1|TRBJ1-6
CASSLKGSENSPLHF
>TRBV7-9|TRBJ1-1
CASSLALVADTEAFF
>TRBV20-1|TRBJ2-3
CSASRRPTDTQYF
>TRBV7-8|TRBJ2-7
CASTRTENSYDQYF
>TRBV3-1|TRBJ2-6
CASSRSASSGANVLTF
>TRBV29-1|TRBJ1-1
CSVLRANTEAFF
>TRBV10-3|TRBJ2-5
CAISRIGGQETQYF
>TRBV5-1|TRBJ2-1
CASSLAGQVYNEQFF
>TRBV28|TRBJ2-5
CASSYKIAETQYF
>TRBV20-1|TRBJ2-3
CSAREGLRWTGGTDTQYF
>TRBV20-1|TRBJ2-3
CSASNPGAITDTQYF
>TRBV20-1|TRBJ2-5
CSARDSDLAGGPFHF
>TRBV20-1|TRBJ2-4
CSATYRGLAKNIQYF
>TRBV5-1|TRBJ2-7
CASSLMVGAAENEQYF
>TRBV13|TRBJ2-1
CASSIDRADEQFF
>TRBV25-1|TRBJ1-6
CASSELGGGSPLHF
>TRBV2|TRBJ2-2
CASSESRGPGELFF
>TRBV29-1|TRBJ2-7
CSVESSYEQYF
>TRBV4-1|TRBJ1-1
CASSQDEGTEAFF
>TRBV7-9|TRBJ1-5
CASSRGQVNQPQHF